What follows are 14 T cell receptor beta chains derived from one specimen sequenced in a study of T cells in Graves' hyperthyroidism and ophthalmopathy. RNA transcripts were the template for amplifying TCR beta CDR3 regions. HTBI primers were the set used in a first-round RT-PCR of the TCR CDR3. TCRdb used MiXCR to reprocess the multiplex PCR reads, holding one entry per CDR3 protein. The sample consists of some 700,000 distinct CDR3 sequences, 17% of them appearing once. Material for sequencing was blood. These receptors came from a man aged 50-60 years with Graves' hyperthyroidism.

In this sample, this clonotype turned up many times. CDR3 nucleotides: TGTGCCTGGAGTGTACAGGCTACCGGGGAGCTGTTTTTT. This gives the protein CAWSVQATGELFF. The chain employs TRBV30 and TRBJ2-2; D may be TRBD1 (5 bases). Trimming took 0 bases from V and 5 from J, leaving 7 bases between them. The CDR3 is 13 residues long. Per the germline V gene, CDR1 is GTSNPN and CDR2 is SVGIG (reference sequence).

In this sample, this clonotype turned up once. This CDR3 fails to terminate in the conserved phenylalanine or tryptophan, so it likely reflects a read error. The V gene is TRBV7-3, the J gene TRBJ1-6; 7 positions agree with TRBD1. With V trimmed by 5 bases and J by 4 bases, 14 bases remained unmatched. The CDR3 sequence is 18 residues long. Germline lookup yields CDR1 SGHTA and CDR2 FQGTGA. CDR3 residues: CASSESPGTATYNSPLHL. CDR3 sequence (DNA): TGTGCCAGCAGCGAAAGTCCCGGGACAGCGACGTATAATTCACCCCTCCACTTG.

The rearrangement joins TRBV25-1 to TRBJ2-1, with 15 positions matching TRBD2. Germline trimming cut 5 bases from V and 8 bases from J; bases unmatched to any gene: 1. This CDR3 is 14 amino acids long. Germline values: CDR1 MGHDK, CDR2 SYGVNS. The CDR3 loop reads CASSWTSGRDEQFF. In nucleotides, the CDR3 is TGTGCCAGCAGTTGGACTAGCGGGAGGGATGAGCAGTTCTTC.

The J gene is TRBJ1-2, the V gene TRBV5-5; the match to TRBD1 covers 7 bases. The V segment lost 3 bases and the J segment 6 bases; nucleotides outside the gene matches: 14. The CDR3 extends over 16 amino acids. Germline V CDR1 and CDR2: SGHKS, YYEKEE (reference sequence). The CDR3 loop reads CASSYTQYRGADGYTF. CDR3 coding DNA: TGTGCCAGCAGCTATACGCAATACAGGGGCGCAGATGGCTACACCTTC. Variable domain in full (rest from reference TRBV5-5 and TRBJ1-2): DAGVTQSPTHLIKTRGQQVTLRCSPISGHKSVSWYQQVLGQGPQFIFQYYEKEERGRGNFPDRFSARQFPNYSSELNVNALLLGDSALYLCASSYTQYRGADGYTFGSGTRLTVV.

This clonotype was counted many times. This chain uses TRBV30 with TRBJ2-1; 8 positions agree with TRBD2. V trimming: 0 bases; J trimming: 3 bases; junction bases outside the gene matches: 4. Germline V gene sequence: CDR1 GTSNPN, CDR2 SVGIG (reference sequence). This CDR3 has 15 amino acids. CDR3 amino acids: CAWSVGAGGYNEQFF. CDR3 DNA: TGTGCCTGGAGTGTAGGGGCGGGAGGCTACAATGAGCAGTTCTTC. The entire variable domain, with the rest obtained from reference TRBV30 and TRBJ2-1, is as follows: SQTIHQWPATLVQPVGSPLSLECTVEGTSNPNLYWYRQAAGRGLQLLFYSVGIGQISSEVPQNLSASRPQDRQFILSSKKLLLSDSGFYLCAWSVGAGGYNEQFFGPGTRLTVL.

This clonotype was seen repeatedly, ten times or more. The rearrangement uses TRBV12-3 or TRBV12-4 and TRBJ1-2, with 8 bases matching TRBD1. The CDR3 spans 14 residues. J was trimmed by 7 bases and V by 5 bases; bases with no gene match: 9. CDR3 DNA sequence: TGTGCCAGCAGTCCCCAGGGGGCAATGGTTGGCTACACCTTC. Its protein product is CASSPQGAMVGYTF.

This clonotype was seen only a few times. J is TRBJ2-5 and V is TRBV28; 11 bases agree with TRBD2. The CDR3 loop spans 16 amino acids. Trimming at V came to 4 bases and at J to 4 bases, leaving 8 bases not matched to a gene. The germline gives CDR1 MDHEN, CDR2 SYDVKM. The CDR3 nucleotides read TGTGCCAGCAGTTCCAGTCCTAGCGGGAGGTTAGAGACCCAGTACTTC. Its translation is CASSSSPSGRLETQYF.

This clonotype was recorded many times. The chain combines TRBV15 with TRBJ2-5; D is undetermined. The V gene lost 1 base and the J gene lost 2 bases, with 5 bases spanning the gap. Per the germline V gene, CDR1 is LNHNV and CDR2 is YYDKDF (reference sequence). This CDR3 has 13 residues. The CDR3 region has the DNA TGTGCCACCAGCAGAGGACTTCAAGAGACCCAGTACTTC. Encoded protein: CATSRGLQETQYF.

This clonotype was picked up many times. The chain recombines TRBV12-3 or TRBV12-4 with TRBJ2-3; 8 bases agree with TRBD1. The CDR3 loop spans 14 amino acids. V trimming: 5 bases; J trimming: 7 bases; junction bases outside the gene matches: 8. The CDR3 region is CASSTGTGTNTQYF. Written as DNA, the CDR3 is TGTGCCAGCAGTACCGGGACAGGAACAAATACGCAGTATTTT.

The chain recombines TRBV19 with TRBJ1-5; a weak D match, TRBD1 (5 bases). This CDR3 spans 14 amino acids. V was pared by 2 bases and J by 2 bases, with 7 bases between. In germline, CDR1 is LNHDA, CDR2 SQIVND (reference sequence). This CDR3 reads CASSIQGGNQPQHF. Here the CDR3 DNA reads TGTGCCAGTAGTATACAGGGAGGCAATCAGCCCCAGCATTTT.

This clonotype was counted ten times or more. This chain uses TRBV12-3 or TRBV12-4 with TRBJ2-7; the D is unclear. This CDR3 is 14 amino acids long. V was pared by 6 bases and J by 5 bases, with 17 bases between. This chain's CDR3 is CASRAGSLTHEQYF. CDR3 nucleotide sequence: TGTGCCAGCAGGGCTGGGTCCCTAACCCACGAGCAGTACTTC.

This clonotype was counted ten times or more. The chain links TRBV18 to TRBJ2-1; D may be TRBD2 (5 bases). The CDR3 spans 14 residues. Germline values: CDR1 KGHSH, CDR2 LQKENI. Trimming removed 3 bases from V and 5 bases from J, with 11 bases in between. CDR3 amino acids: CASSPDLRDNEQFF. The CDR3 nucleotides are TGTGCCAGCTCACCGGATTTGCGGGACAATGAGCAGTTCTTC.

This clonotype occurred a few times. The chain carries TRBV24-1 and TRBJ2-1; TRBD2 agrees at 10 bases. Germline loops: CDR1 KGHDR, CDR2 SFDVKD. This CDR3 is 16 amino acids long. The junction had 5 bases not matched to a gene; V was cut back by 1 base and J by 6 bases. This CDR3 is CATSDLASGSFNEQFF. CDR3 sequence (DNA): TGTGCCACCAGTGATTTAGCTAGCGGGAGTTTCAATGAGCAGTTCTTC.

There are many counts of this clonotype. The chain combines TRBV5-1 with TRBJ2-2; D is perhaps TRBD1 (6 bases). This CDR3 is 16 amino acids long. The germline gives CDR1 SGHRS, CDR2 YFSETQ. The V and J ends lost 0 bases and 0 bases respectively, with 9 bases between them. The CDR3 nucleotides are TGCGCCAGCAGCTTGGGGACAGTATCGAACACCGGGGAGCTGTTTTTT. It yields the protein CASSLGTVSNTGELFF.